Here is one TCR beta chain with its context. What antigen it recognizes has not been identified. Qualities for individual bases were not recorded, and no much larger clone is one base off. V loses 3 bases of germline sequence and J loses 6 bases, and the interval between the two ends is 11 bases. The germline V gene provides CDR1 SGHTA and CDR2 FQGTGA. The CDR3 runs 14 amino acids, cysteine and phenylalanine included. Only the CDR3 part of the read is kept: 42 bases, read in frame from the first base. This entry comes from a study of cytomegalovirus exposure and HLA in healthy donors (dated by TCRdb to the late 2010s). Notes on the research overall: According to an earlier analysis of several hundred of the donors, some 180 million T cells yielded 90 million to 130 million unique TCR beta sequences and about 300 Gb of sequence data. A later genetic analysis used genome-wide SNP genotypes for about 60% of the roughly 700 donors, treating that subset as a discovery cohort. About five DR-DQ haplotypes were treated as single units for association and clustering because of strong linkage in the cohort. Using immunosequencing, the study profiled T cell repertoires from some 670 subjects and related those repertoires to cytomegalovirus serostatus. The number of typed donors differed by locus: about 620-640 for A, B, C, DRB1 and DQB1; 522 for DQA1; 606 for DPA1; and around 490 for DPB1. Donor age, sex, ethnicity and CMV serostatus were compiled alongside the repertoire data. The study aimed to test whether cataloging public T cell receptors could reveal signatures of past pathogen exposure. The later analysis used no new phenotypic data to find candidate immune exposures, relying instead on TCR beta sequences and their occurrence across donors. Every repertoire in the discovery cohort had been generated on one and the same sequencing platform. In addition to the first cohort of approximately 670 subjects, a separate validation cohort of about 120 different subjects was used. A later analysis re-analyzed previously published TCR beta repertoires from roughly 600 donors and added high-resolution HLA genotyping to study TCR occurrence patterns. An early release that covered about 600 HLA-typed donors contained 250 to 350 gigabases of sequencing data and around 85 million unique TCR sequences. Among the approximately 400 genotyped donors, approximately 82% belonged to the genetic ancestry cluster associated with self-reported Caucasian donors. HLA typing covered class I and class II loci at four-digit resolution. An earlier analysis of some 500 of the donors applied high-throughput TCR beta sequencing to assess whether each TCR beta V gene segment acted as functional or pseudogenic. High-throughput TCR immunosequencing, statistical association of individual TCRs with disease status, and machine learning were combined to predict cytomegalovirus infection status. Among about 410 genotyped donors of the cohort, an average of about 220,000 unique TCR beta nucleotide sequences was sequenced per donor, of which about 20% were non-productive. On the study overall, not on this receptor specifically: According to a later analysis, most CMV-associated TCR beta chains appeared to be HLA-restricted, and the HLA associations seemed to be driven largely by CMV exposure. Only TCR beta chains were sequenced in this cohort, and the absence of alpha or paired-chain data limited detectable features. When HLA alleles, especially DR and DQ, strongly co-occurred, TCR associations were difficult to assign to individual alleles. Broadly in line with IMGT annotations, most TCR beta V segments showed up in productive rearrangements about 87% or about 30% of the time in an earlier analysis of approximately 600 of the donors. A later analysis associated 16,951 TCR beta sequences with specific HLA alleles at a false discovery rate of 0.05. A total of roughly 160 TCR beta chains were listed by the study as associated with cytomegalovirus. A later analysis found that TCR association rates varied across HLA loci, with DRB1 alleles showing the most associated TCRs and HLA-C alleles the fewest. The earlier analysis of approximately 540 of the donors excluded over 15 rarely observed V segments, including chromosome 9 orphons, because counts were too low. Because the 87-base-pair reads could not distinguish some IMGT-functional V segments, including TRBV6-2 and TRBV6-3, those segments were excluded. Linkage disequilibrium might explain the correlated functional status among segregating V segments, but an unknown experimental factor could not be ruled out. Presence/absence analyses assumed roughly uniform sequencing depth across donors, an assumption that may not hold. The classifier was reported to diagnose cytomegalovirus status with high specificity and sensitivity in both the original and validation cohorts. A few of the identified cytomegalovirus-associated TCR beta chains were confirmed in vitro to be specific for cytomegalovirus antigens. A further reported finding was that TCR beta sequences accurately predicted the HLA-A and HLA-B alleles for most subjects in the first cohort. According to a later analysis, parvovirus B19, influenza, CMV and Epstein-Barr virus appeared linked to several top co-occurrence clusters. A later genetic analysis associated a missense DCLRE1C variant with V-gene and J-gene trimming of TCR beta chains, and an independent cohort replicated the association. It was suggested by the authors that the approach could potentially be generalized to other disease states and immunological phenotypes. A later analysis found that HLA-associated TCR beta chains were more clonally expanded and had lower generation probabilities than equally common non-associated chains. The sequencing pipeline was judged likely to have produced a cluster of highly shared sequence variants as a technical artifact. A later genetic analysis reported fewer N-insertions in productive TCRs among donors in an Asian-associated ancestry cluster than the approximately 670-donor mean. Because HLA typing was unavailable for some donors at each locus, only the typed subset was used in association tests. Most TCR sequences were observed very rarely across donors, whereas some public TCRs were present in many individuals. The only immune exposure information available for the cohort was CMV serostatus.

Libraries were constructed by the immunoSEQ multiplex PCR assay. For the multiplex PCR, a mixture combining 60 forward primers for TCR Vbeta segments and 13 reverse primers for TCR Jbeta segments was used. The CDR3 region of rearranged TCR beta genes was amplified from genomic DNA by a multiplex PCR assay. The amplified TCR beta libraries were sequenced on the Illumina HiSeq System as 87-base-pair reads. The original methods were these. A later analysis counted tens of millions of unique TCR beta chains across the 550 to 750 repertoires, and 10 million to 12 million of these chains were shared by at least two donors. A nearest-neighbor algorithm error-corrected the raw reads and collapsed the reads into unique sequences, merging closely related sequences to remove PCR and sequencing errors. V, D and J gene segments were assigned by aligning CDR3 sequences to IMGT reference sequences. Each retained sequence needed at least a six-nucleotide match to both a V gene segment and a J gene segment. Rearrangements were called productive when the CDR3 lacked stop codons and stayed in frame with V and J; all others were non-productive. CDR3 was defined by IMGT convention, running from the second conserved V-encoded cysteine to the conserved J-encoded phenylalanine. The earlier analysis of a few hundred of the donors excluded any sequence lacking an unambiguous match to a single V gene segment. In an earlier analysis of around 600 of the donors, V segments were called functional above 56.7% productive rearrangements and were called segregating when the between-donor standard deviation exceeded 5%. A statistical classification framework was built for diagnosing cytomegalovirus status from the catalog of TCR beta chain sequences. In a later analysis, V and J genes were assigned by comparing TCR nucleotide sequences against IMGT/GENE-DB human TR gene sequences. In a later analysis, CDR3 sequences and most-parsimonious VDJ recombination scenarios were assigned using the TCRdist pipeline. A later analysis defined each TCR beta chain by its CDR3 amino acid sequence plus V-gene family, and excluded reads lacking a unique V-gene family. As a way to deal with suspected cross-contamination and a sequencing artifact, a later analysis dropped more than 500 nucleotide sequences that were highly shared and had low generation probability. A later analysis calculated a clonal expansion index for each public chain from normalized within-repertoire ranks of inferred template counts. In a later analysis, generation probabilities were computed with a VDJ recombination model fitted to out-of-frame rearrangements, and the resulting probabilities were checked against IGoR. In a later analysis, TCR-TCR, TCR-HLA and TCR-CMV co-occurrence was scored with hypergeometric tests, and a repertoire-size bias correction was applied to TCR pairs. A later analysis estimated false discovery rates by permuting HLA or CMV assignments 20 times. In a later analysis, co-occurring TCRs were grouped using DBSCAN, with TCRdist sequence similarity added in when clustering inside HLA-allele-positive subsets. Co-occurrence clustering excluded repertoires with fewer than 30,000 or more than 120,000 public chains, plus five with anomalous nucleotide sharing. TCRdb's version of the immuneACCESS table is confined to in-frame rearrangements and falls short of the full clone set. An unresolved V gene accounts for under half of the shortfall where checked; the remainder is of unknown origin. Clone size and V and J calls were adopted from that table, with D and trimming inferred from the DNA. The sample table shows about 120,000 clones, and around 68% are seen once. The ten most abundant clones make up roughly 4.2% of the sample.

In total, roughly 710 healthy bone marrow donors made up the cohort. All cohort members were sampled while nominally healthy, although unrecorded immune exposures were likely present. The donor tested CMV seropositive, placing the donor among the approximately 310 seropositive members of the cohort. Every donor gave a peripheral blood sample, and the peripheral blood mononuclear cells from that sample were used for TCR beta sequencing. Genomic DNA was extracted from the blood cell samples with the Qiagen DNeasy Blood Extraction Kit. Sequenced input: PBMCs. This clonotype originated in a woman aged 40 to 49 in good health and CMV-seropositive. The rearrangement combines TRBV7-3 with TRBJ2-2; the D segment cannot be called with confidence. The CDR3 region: CASSFDSFPGELFF. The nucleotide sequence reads TGTGCCAGCAGCTTCGACTCCTTTCCCGGGGAGCTGTTTTTT.